The sequence of this TCR beta chain was determined in a study of blood T cells in healthy people across ages. It was with a sample-barcoded 5' primer and a J-beta primer mix that a second PCR of about 6 to 12 cycles was run. Sequencing of every sample gave 3 million or more CDR3-containing paired-end reads. TCRdb reanalysed the 5' RACE reads using MiXCR and keeps one entry per CDR3 protein. The repertoire includes 1.5 million to 2 million distinct CDR3 sequences, roughly two fifths of them detected once, and around 23% sits in the top ten. General study findings and limits: Roughly linearly, TCR beta diversity per million T cells fell as age increased.

Concerning this clonotype: Its antigen is undetermined. Its ends do not fully match the called genes, so a read error is possible.

The CDR3 has 13 residues. The germline CDR1 and CDR2 sequences are SEHNR and FQNEAQ (reference sequence). The gene calls are TRBV7-9 and TRBJ2-7, with D perhaps matching TRBD2 (6 bases). The sequence derives from a human donor in good health. Specimen: blood. The CDR3 sequence: CASRSGDGLEQYF. The CDR3 DNA reads TGCGCCAGCAGATCGGGGGACGGGCTGGAGCAGTACTTC.